The next 19 T cell receptor beta chains were all read from a single sample in a study of T cells expressing NK-cell markers (dated by TCRdb to about 2020). The protocol used for the library was 5' RACE. The instrument was an Illumina HiSeq 2000. TCRdb reprocessed the reads and lists each CDR3 protein sequence as a single entry, with no DNA. The sample's records list about 460,000 distinct CDR3 sequences. The ten largest make up roughly 1.4% of the sample. The specimen sequenced was blood T cells: a sorted CD56 or NKG2C T cell subset, CD4+ or CD8+ T cells, or bulk PBMC T cells (not recorded which). The receptors were sampled from a woman aged 45-60 years in good health. Donor details come from another sample of the same person, matched by shared clones.

The chain joins TRBV27 to TRBJ2-1; the TCRdb D gene call, TRBD2, has no DNA to confirm it. CDR3 length equals 13 residues. Germline V gene data show CDR1 as MNHEY and CDR2 as SMNVEV (reference sequence). This CDR3 is CASSSGLRVEQFF.

The chain joins TRBV12-3 or TRBV12-4 to TRBJ2-1; TCRdb's D call, TRBD1, is unchecked because there is no DNA. The CDR3 spans 17 residues. The CDR3 protein is CASSLGPRGGVYNEQFF.

The genes are TRBV20-1 and TRBJ2-2; the D gene TCRdb calls, TRBD1, cannot be checked with no DNA. The germline CDR1 and CDR2 sequences are DFQATT and SNEGSKA (reference sequence). The CDR3 contains 16 residues. The CDR3 loop reads CSARHRGQVGTGELFF.

The chain recombines TRBV3-1 with TRBJ2-5; TCRdb's D call, TRBD2, is unchecked because there is no DNA. This CDR3 has 13 residues. Germline-derived CDR1 and CDR2 are LGHDT and YNNKEL (reference sequence). This CDR3 is CASSQSAASTQYF.

CDR3 residues: CATSEWESSYNEQFF. The V call is TRBV24-1, the J call TRBJ2-1. Germline lookup yields CDR1 KGHDR and CDR2 SFDVKD. The CDR3 spans 15 residues.

The rearrangement joins TRBV4-1 to TRBJ1-2; absent DNA, TCRdb's TRBD1 call cannot be checked. CDR1 and CDR2 from the germline V gene are MGHRA and YSYEKL. The CDR3 sequence is 16 residues long. CDR3 protein: CASSQDGASRAYGYTF.

The chain recombines TRBV6-2 or TRBV6-3 with TRBJ1-1; checking the TCRdb D call of TRBD1 is not possible without DNA. The V gene's germline CDR1 is MNHEY and CDR2 SVGEGT. The CDR3 consists of 13 residues. The CDR3 spells CASHRTGGTEAFF.

The genes are TRBV30 and TRBJ2-3; with no DNA, the TCRdb D assignment of TRBD2 cannot be verified. In germline, CDR1 is GTSNPN, CDR2 SVGIG (reference sequence). CDR3 length: 14 residues. The CDR3 loop reads CASKSAQFTDTQYF. Full variable domain (remainder filled in from reference TRBV30 and TRBJ2-3): SQTIHQWPATLVQPVGSPLSLECTVEGTSNPNLYWYRQAAGRGLQLLFYSVGIGQISSEVPQNLSASRPQDRQFILSSKKLLLSDSGFYLCASKSAQFTDTQYFGPGTRLTVL.

The rearrangement uses TRBV10-2 and TRBJ2-7; TCRdb's D call of TRBD2 is untestable without DNA. The CDR3 totals 15 residues. Germline-derived CDR1 and CDR2 are WSHSY and SAAADI. The CDR3 loop is CASSERKLAGDQQYF.

The chain couples TRBV5-1 to TRBJ2-1; there is no DNA to check the TCRdb D call of TRBD1. The CDR3 spans 14 residues. Per germline, CDR1 SGHRS and CDR2 YFSETQ. CDR3 region: CASSHLSGGNEQFF.

The rearrangement uses TRBV6-2 or TRBV6-3 and TRBJ2-5; TCRdb gives TRBD1 as the D gene, but with no DNA this cannot be confirmed. The CDR3 spans 15 residues. Germline V CDR1 and CDR2: MNHEY, SVGEGT. The CDR3 is CASRRKTGGWETQYF.

The genes are TRBV12-3 or TRBV12-4 and TRBJ1-3. This CDR3 has 15 residues. CDR3 protein: CASSLKWKDGNTIYF.

The chain has TRBV30 and TRBJ2-7. Germline CDR1 reads GTSNPN; CDR2 reads SVGIG (reference sequence). The CDR3 spans 11 residues. CDR3 loop: CAWSLGTTQYF.

V usage is TRBV6-5 and J usage is TRBJ2-5; TCRdb returns TRBD2, unconfirmable since there is no DNA. Germline-derived CDR1 and CDR2 are MNHEY and SVGAGI. The CDR3 consists of 15 residues. CDR3 sequence: CASNLAGARQETQYF.

V usage is TRBV7-8 and J usage is TRBJ1-2. The CDR3 extends over 13 amino acids. CDR1 and CDR2 (germline): SGHVS, FQNEAQ. The CDR3: CASSASRLDGYTF.

The chain couples TRBV10-3 to TRBJ2-7; TCRdb calls TRBD1, which cannot be checked without DNA. Germline V gene sequence: CDR1 ENHRY, CDR2 SYGVKD. The CDR3 spans 16 residues. CDR3 loop: CAIDPGQGLFTYEQYF.

The genes are TRBV29-1 and TRBJ2-1; there is no DNA to check the TCRdb D call of TRBD2. Germline assignment: CDR1 SQVTM and CDR2 ANQGSEA. The length of the CDR3 is 14 residues. CDR3 sequence: CSGWTRREMDEQFF.

The V call is TRBV10-1, the J call TRBJ1-5. The germline CDR1 and CDR2 sequences are WNHNN and SYGVQD (reference sequence). The CDR3 has 13 amino acids. Here the CDR3 reads CASSDYGDQPQHF.

The J gene is TRBJ1-2, the V gene TRBV2. This CDR3 comprises 15 residues. The germline CDR1 and CDR2 sequences are SNHLY and FYNNEI. CDR3 region: CASRGTHPANYGYTF. Full variable domain (remainder filled in from reference TRBV2 and TRBJ1-2): EPEVTQTPSHQVTQMGQEVILRCVPISNHLYFYWYRQILGQKVEFLVSFYNNEISEKSEIFDDQFSVERPDGSNFTLKIRSTKLEDSAMYFCASRGTHPANYGYTFGSGTRLTVV.